A single sample is the source of the 19 T cell receptor beta chains below, sequenced in a study of blood T cell repertoires in COVID-19. The repertoire was sequenced with immunoSEQ multiplex PCR; TCRdb's copy has only in-frame clones and lacks some. The table lists approximately 52,000 clones, more than 85% of them singletons. Sequenced: peripheral blood. The receptors derive from a human donor with active COVID-19. The donor label of this sample is uncertain.

In DNA form, the CDR3 reads TGTGCCAGTAGTCCAAATGCAGGGGGCAGTAACTATGGCTACACCTTC. Protein: CASSPNAGGSNYGYTF. V usage is TRBV19 and J usage is TRBJ1-2, with 8 bases lining up with TRBD1. V gave up 5 bases and J gave up 1 base; unmatched junction bases: 9. This CDR3 has 16 amino acids. Germline loops: CDR1 LNHDA, CDR2 SQIVND (reference sequence).

Only one count was recorded for this clone. The chain employs TRBV21-1 and TRBJ1-1. TRBV21-1 is a documented pseudogene. This CDR3 region has 14 residues. The CDR3 nucleotides are TGTGCCAGCAGCATCCCCCAAAGGCGGACTGAAGCTTTCTTT. This sequence encodes CASSIPQRRTEAFF.

The CDR3 sequence: CASSFRPGLAGDNEQFF. CDR3 coding DNA: TGTGCCAGCAGCTTTAGACCGGGACTAGCGGGGGACAATGAGCAGTTCTTC. The chain has TRBV7-2 and TRBJ2-1; 14 bases align to TRBD2. The CDR3 is 17 residues long. Germline CDR1 SGHTA, CDR2 FQGNSA. V shed 3 bases, J shed 5 bases, and the junction held 6 bases outside the gene matches.

V usage is TRBV7-2 and J usage is TRBJ1-6; maybe TRBD1 (5 bases). The length of the CDR3 is 15 residues. Between the trimmed V and J ends, which lost 1 base and 7 bases, there was a span of 11 bases. CDR1 is SGHTA, CDR2 FQGNSA, per germline. In DNA form, the CDR3 reads TGTGCCAGCAGCTTAGGGAGGGGTACGAATTCACCCCTCCACTTT. Encoded protein: CASSLGRGTNSPLHF. The full variable domain, rest sourced from reference TRBV7-2 and TRBJ1-6, is GAGVSQSPSNKVTEKGKDVELRCDPISGHTALYWYRQSLGQGLEFLIYFQGNSAPDKSGLPSDRFSAERTGGSVSTLTIQRTQQEDSAVYLCASSLGRGTNSPLHFGNGTRLTVT.

This clone appeared once. The chain carries TRBV6-2 or TRBV6-3 and TRBJ1-1; 7 bases map to TRBD1. CDR1 and CDR2 (germline): MNHEY, SVGEGT. This CDR3 has 13 amino acids. V was clipped by 2 bases and J by 4 bases; unmatched bases: 1. CDR3 region: CASSYRGPTEAFF. CDR3 bases: TGTGCCAGCAGTTACAGGGGGCCCACTGAAGCTTTCTTT.

The chain combines TRBV7-3 with TRBJ2-1, with TRBD2 matching 10 bases. Germline V gene lookup returns CDR1 SGHTA and CDR2 FQGTGA. The CDR3 extends over 15 amino acids. V was pared by 1 base and J by 7 bases, with 4 bases of the junction left unmatched. CDR3 sequence reads: CASSLSSGGQNEQFF. The CDR3 DNA sequence: TGTGCCAGCAGCTTAAGTAGCGGGGGGCAGAATGAGCAGTTCTTC.

The genes are TRBV19 and TRBJ1-2; 10 bases fit TRBD1. Germline V gene sequence: CDR1 LNHDA, CDR2 SQIVND (reference sequence). The CDR3 has 15 amino acids. V dropped 6 bases and J dropped 6; count of bases not matched to a gene: 10. In DNA form, the CDR3 reads TGTGCCAGTAGCAAAGTGACAGGGGGCGCCGATGGCTACACCTTC. This translates into CASSKVTGGADGYTF.

The chain employs TRBV29-1 and TRBJ1-2; D may be TRBD1 (5 bases). The CDR3 contains 13 residues. V gave up 2 bases and J gave up 4 bases, with 11 bases separating them. Germline CDR1 SQVTM, CDR2 ANQGSEA. The CDR3 region is CSVEPAGIYGYTF. CDR3 sequence (DNA): TGCAGCGTTGAACCGGCAGGGATCTATGGCTACACCTTC.

The gene calls are TRBV7-6 and TRBJ2-3, with 9 bases that match TRBD2. The J segment lost 4 bases and the V segment lost 1 base, leaving 3 bases of the junction unmatched. Per the germline V gene, CDR1 is SGHVS and CDR2 is FNYEAQ. There are 15 residues in the CDR3. CDR3 loop: CASSLGGGAPDTQYF. CDR3 in DNA: TGTGCCAGCAGCTTAGGCGGGGGGGCCCCAGATACGCAGTATTTT.

The chain combines TRBV5-4 with TRBJ2-7, with a possible D match to TRBD2 (6 bases). V gave up 4 bases and J gave up 7 bases, with 15 bases separating them. CDR3 length: 13 residues. Germline CDR1 and CDR2: SGHNT and YYREEE (reference sequence). In nucleotides, the CDR3 is TGTGCCAGCAGCATAGGGACCGCGGGGGAGCAGTACTTC. This codes for CASSIGTAGEQYF.

The chain employs TRBV9 and TRBJ1-6; TRBD1 aligns across 11 bases. Looked up from germline, CDR1 is SGDLS and CDR2 is YYNGEE. The ends lost 4 bases at V and 10 bases at J; junction bases unmatched: 13. This CDR3 comprises 17 residues. CDR3 bases: TGTGCCAGCAGCCCCCTAAAGGGACAGGGGGAAGGATCACCCCTCCACTTT. It is translated as CASSPLKGQGEGSPLHF.

Turning to this clone: An end of the junction does not agree with germline; a read error may underlie this. The chain combines TRBV7-7 with TRBJ2-5; TRBD2 matches at 10 bases. CDR1 SSHAT and CDR2 FNYEAQ come from the germline V gene (reference sequence). CDR3 length: 15 amino acids. The CDR3 sequence is CASSLGLAFQETQYF. CDR3 bases: TGTGCTAGCAGCTTGGGACTAGCGTTTCAAGAGACCCAGTACTTC.

The genes are TRBV15 and TRBJ1-1, with 9 positions matching TRBD1. Per the germline V gene, CDR1 is LNHNV and CDR2 is YYDKDF (reference sequence). This CDR3 region has 15 residues. J was trimmed by 1 base and V by 1 base; bases with no gene match: 1. CDR3 sequence (DNA): TGTGCCACCAGCAGAGGGGGACAGGGGAACACTGAAGCTTTCTTT. Its translation: CATSRGGQGNTEAFF.

This chain joins TRBV4-3 and TRBJ1-2; no firm D call. CDR1 LGHNA and CDR2 YSLEER come from the germline V gene. The germline V and J ends were trimmed by 0 bases and 4 bases, with 9 bases remaining between them. The CDR3 is made up of 14 amino acids. The CDR3 is CASSQDQSGYGYTF. The CDR3 DNA is TGCGCCAGCAGCCAAGATCAGTCAGGCTATGGCTACACCTTC.

The gene calls are TRBV9 and TRBJ2-5; 7 positions match TRBD2. This CDR3 region has 15 residues. Germline CDR1 SGDLS, CDR2 YYNGEE. The trim removed 6 bases at V and 3 bases at J, leaving 11 bases unmatched. The CDR3 region has the DNA TGTGCCAGCAATACTCGGGGGGACGTCGAAGAGACCCAGTACTTC. Its protein is CASNTRGDVEETQYF.

The CDR3 loop reads CASSLEEAYEQYF. As DNA, the CDR3 is TGCGCCAGCAGCTTGGAGGAGGCCTACGAGCAGTACTTC. The rearrangement links TRBV5-1 to TRBJ2-7; TRBD2 is a possible D gene (5 bases). In germline, CDR1 is SGHRS, CDR2 YFSETQ. Deletions cut 0 bases from V and 2 bases from J, with 6 bases between. The CDR3 is 13 residues long.

The chain's CDR3 is CASSPRNPGQATIYGYTF. Written as DNA, the CDR3 is TGTGCCAGCAGCCCGAGAAACCCGGGACAGGCAACTATTTATGGCTACACCTTC. The genes are TRBV4-2 and TRBJ1-2; TRBD1 matches at 8 bases. Germline CDR1 reads LGHNA; CDR2 reads YNFKEQ. The V gene end was trimmed by 4 bases and the J gene end by 5 bases; junction bases not matched to a gene: 18. The CDR3 has 18 amino acids.

This chain connects TRBV3-1 (or the pseudogene TRBV3-2) to TRBJ2-3, with 7 bases aligning to TRBD2. V lost 1 base, J lost 2 bases, and 3 bases stayed unmatched. The CDR3 sequence is 15 residues long. CDR1 is LGHDT, CDR2 YNNKEL, per germline (reference sequence). The CDR3 DNA sequence: TGTGCCAGCAGCCAAGGAGCGGGGCACACAGATACGCAGTATTTT. As protein: CASSQGAGHTDTQYF.

The CDR3 nucleotides are TGCGCCAGCATGGGGGGGCTAAACACCGGGGAGCTGTTTTTT. As protein: CASMGGLNTGELFF. The V and J genes are TRBV4-3 and TRBJ2-2; TRBD2 might be the D (7 bases). The CDR3 has 14 amino acids. In germline, CDR1 is LGHNA, CDR2 YSLEER. Trimming left V 7 bases short and J 2 bases short, with 11 bases between.